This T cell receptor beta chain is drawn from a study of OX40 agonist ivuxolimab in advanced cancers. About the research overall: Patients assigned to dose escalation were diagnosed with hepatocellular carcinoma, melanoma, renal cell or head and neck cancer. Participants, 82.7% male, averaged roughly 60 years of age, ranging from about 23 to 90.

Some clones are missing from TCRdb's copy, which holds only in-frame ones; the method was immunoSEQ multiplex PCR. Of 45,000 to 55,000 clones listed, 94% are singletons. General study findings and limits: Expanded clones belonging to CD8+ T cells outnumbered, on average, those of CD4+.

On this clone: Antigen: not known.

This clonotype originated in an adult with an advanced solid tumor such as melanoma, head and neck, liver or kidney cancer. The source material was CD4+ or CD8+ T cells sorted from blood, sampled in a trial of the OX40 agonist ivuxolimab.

The CDR3 loop reads CASSLEAVGELFF. The CDR3 DNA sequence: TGTGCCAGCAGCTTAGAAGCGGTCGGGGAGCTGTTTTTT. V is TRBV7-6 and J is TRBJ2-2, with D perhaps TRBD2 (5 bases). V lost 1 base, J lost 7 bases, and 7 bases lay in between. Germline V gives CDR1 SGHVS, CDR2 FNYEAQ. The CDR3 runs 13 residues.